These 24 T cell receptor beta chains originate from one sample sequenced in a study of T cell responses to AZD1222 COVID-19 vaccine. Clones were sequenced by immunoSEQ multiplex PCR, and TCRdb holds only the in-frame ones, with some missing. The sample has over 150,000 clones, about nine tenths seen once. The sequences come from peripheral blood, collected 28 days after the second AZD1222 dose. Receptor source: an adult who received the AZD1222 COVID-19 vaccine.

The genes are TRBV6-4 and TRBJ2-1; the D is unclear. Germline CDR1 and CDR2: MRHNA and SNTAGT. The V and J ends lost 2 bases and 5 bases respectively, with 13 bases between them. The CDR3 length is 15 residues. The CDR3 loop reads CASSDGVEGHNEQFF. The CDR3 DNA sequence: TGTGCCAGCAGTGACGGAGTAGAAGGCCACAATGAGCAGTTCTTC.

CDR3: CASSSGQGANYGYTF. In DNA, the CDR3 is TGTGCCAGCAGCTCGGGACAGGGGGCGAACTATGGCTACACCTTC. The chain couples TRBV13 to TRBJ1-2, with TRBD1 identical over 12 bases. CDR3 length: 15 residues. V lost 4 bases, J lost 2 bases, and 2 bases stayed unmatched. Germline lookup yields CDR1 PRHDT and CDR2 FYEKMQ (reference sequence).

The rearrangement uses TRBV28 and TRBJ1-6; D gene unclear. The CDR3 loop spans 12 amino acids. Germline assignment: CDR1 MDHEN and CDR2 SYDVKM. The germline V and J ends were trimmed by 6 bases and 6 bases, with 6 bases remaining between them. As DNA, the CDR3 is TGTGCCAGCAGACAGACTAATTCACCCCTCCACTTT. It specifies CASRQTNSPLHF.

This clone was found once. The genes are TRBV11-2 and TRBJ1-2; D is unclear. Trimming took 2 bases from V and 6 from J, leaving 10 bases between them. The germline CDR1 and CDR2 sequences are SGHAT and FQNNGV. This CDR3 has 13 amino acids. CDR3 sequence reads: CASSLRSRDGYTF. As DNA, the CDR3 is TGTGCCAGCAGCTTAAGGAGTAGGGATGGCTACACCTTC.

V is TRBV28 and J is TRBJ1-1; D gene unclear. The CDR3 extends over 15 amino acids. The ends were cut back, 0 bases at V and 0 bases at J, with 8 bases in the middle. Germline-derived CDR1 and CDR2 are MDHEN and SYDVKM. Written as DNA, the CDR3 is TGTGCCAGCAGTTTATGGACCGGGATGAACACTGAAGCTTTCTTT. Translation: CASSLWTGMNTEAFF.

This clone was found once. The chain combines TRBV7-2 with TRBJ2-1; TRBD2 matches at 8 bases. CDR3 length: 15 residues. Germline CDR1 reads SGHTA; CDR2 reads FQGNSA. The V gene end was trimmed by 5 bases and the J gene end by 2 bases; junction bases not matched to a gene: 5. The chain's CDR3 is CASSISGTTYNEQFF. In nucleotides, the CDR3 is TGTGCCAGCAGCATTAGCGGGACTACCTACAATGAGCAGTTCTTC.

In nucleotides, the CDR3 is TGTGCCAGCAGCTTTGGCGCGTACAATGAGCAGTTCTTC. Translating gives CASSFGAYNEQFF. The chain employs TRBV7-2 and TRBJ2-1; D gene ambiguous. The V gene's germline CDR1 is SGHTA and CDR2 FQGNSA. The CDR3 runs 13 residues. V dropped 3 bases and J dropped 4 bases, with 7 bases sitting between them.

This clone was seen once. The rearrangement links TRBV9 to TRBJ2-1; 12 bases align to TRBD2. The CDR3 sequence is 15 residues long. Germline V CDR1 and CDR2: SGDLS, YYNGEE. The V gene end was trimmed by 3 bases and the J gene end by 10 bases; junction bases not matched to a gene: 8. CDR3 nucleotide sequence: TGTGCCAGCAGCGAGACTAGCGGGAGTTTTTTCGAGCAGTTCTTC. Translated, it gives CASSETSGSFFEQFF.

The CDR3 region is CASSSIMGTAFF. CDR3 DNA sequence: TGCGCCAGCAGCAGTATAATGGGGACGGCTTTCTTT. The V and J genes are TRBV5-1 and TRBJ1-1, with D maybe TRBD1 (5 bases). V lost 4 bases, J lost 11 bases, and 15 bases lay in between. Germline V CDR1 and CDR2: SGHRS, YFSETQ. This CDR3 is built from 12 residues.

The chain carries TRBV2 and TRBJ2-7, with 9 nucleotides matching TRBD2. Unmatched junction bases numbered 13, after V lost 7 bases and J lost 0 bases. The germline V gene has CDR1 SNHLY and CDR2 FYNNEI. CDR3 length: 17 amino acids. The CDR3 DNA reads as TGTGCCAGCATTAGGGGGGGACTAGCAGCCTCCTCCTACGAGCAGTACTTC. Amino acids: CASIRGGLAASSYEQYF.

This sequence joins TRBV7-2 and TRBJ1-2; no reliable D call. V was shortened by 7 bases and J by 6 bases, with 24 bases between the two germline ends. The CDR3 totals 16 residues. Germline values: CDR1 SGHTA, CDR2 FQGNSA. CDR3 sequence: CASTFLGPGNRNGYTF. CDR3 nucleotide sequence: TGTGCCAGCACCTTCCTAGGTCCGGGAAATAGGAATGGCTACACCTTC.

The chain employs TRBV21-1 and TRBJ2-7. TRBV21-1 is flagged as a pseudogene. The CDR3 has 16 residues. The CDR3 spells CASSNGCSDAPHEQYF. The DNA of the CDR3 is TGTGCCAGCAGCAACGGTTGCTCAGATGCTCCCCACGAGCAGTACTTC.

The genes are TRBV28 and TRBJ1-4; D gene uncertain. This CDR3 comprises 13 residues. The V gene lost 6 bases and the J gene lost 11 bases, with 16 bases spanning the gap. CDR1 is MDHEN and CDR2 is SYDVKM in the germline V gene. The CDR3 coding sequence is TGTGCCAGCAGCCCAAGGGCCCTTCCCAAACTGTTTTTT. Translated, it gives CASSPRALPKLFF.

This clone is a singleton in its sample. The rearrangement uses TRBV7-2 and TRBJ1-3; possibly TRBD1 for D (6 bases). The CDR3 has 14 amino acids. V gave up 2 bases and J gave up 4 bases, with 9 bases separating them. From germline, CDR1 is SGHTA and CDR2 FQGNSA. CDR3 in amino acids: CASSLWGPGNTIYF. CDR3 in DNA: TGTGCCAGCAGCTTATGGGGGCCGGGAAACACCATATATTTT.

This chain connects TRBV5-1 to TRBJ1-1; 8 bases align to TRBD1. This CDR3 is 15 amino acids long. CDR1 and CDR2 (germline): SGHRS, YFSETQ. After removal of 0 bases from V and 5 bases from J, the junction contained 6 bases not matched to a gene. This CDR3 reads CASSLELTGATEAFF. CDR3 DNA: TGCGCCAGCAGCTTGGAGTTGACAGGGGCGACTGAAGCTTTCTTT.

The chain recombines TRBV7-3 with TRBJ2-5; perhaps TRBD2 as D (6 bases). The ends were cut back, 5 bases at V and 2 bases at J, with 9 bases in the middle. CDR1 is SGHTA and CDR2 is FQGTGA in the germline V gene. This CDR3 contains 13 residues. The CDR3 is CASSGGTQETQYF. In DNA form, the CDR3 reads TGTGCCAGCAGCGGTGGGACTCAAGAGACCCAGTACTTC.

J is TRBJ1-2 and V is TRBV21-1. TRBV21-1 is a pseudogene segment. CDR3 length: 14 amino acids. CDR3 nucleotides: TGTGCCAGCCGGGGGTTGACGGTGAACTATGGCTACACCTTC. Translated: CASRGLTVNYGYTF.

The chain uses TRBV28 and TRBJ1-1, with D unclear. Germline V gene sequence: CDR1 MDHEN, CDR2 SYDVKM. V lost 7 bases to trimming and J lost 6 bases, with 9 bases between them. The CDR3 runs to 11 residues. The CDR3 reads CASMTQAEAFF. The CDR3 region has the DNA TGTGCCAGCATGACCCAAGCTGAAGCTTTCTTT.

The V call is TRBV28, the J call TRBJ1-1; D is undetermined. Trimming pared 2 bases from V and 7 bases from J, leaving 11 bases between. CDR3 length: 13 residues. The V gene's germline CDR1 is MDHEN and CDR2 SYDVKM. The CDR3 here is CASSLKWQHEAFF. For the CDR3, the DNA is TGTGCCAGCAGTTTAAAGTGGCAGCATGAAGCTTTCTTT.

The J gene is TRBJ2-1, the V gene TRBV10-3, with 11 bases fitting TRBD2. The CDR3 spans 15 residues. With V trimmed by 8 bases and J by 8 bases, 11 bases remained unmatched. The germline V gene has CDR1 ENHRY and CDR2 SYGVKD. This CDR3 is CAIDPRGLAGDEQFF. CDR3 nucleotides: TGTGCCATCGATCCGCGCGGACTAGCGGGCGATGAGCAGTTCTTC.

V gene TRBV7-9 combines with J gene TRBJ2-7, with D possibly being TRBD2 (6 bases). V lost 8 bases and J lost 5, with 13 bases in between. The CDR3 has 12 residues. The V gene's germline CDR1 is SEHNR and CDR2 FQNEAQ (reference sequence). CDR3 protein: CASGGISHEQYF. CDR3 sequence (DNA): TGTGCCAGCGGCGGGATTTCCCACGAGCAGTACTTC.

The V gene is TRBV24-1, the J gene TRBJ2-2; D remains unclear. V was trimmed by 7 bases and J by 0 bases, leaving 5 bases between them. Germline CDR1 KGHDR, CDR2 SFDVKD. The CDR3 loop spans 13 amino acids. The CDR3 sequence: CATRPSNTGELFF. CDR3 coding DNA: TGTGCCACCAGGCCATCGAACACCGGGGAGCTGTTTTTT.

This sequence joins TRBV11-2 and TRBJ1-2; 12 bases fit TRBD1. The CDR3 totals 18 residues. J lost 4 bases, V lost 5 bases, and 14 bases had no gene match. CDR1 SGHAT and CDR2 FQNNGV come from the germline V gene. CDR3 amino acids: CASSPLYRDRGRSYGYTF. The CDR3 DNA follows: TGTGCCAGCAGCCCCTTATACCGGGACAGGGGGCGAAGCTATGGCTACACCTTC. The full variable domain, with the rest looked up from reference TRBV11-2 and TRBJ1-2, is EAGVAQSPRYKIIEKRQSVAFWCNPISGHATLYWYQQILGQGPKLLIQFQNNGVVDDSQLPKDRFSAERLKGVDSTLKIQPAKLEDSAVYLCASSPLYRDRGRSYGYTFGSGTRLTVV.

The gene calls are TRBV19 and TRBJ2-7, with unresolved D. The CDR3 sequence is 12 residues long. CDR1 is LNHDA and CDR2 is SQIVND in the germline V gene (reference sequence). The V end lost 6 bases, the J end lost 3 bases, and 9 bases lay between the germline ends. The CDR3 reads CASRSKDYEQYF. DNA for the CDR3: TGTGCCAGTAGATCAAAGGACTACGAGCAGTACTTC. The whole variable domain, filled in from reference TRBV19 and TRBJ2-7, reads DGGITQSPKYLFRKEGQNVTLSCEQNLNHDAMYWYRQDPGQGLRLIYYSQIVNDFQKGDIAEGYSVSREKKESFPLTVTSAQKNPTAFYLCASRSKDYEQYFGPGTRLTVT.